This paragraph covers one TCR beta chain sequence. This clonotype was recorded at least ten times. The antigen this receptor binds is unknown. Base quality data are lacking; no much larger clone is found one base away. Stable Graves' hyperthyroidism was defined as no progression to ophthalmopathy during 18 months of follow-up. The hyperthyroidism patients were between 18 and 65 years old and newly diagnosed, with a disease duration of less than 2 months. The study excluded patients with uncontrolled infections, other autoimmune diseases, pregnancy or lactation. Clinical symptoms, serum thyroxine and TRAb, thyroid ultrasound, and orbital computed tomography formed the basis for the diagnoses. PBMCs were separated from 8 to 10 ml of fresh peripheral blood using Ficoll-Paque density gradient centrifugation. Total RNA was extracted using Trizol reagent, and RNA quality was assessed on an Agilent 2100 Bioanalyzer.

This record comes from a study of T cells in Graves' hyperthyroidism and ophthalmopathy (dated by TCRdb to the late 2010s). Concerning the study at large: Peripheral blood was collected at initial diagnosis, before any treatment. The paper describes TCR Vbeta CDR3 sequencing of about 140 peripheral blood samples, made up of some 40 ophthalmopathy patients, 70 to 80 hyperthyroidism patients and around 17 progressor patients. After blood sampling, hyperthyroidism patients were treated with methimazole at a starting dose of 30 mg daily, and ophthalmopathy patients were treated with high-dose intravenous methylprednisolone. To identify TCR V-J signatures that set the groups apart, the researchers used a discovery cohort of 90 to 100 patients, made up of roughly 40 with Graves' ophthalmopathy and about 59 with stable Graves' hyperthyroidism. In addition, the study compared T-cell repertoires in thyroid tissue and in blood from six Graves' hyperthyroidism patients. Prospective prediction of ophthalmopathy was tested in an independent validation cohort of approximately 19 hyperthyroidism patients and around 16 patients who later progressed to ophthalmopathy. The roughly 94 discovery patients were randomly split 7:3 into training and test sets.

Results and caveats for the whole study, not just this receptor: Most expanded thyroid clonotypes (frequency above 0.001) were also found in blood, which suggests that blood repertoires may mirror thyroid immune responses. During validation, the model predicted progression to ophthalmopathy a median of around six months ahead of onset, with 60% to 71% sensitivity and 72.22% specificity. A 13 V-J signature model separated ophthalmopathy from stable hyperthyroidism, with nearly 90% sensitivity and roughly 81% specificity in cross-validation and 80%/75% in testing. Sample size was not statistically predetermined, and investigators were not blinded to group allocation.

The TCR beta CDR3 regions were amplified from the RNA transcripts. The first round of RT-PCR for the TCR CDR3 was performed with the HTBI primer set and the Qiagen OneStep RT-PCR kit. Libraries were constructed in a second round of multiplex PCR, after which size selection and purification were performed. Sequencing of the libraries was done on an Illumina HiSeq2000 using paired-end 100 bp reads. In the authors' own workflow: SOAPnuke was used to process the raw data, with reads discarded if the reads contained adapters or uncalled bases, had a mean Phred below 15, or lacked an exact constant-primer or identifier match. High-quality paired reads were merged using COPE v1.2.5, and each unique nucleotide sequence was defined as a clonotype. MiTCR v1.1 was used to align the clonotypes against IMGT TRBV, TRBD and TRBJ reference segments. Only V-J combinations with frequency above 0.0001, covering 99% to 99.2% of repertoires, were analysed. A TCS score was defined as the ratio between F50 (clonal expansion) and ExV (chaos), using BLOSUM62-based TCRdist between CDR3 peptides within each V-J. Welch's t-statistics and random forest reduced around 520 V-J features to 13, which were used in a naive Bayes classifier (R e1071). TCRdb's own reprocessing of the public reads used fastp at Q25 and MiXCR and kept productive beta chains. Identical CDR3 proteins give one entry, which carries the most common genes and DNA. These V and J calls rely on TCRdb rather than the paper's analysis. Here the sample has roughly 99,000 distinct CDR3 sequences; about a sixth occur a single time. 42% of the sample rests with the top ten.

CDR1 and CDR2 are read off the germline V gene (reference sequence) as DFQATT and SNEGSKA. The CDR3 sequence holds 14 residues, the cysteine and phenylalanine included. The CDR3 DNA has 42 bases and is translated from base 1. The germline V end is reduced by 3 bases and the J end by 7 bases; junction bases left unmatched: 11. The sequence came from a woman in her forties or fifties with Graves' hyperthyroidism. Sequenced input: blood. The V and J genes are TRBV20-1 and TRBJ1-2; 7 bases in between match TRBD1. At the DNA level, the sequence is TGCAGTGCTAGCCCGGGACAGCTAAAGGGTGGCTACACCTTC. This sequence encodes CSASPGQLKGGYTF.